This T cell receptor (beta chain) was retrieved from a study of CD8+ T cells in alopecia areata. The germline gives CDR1 GTSNPN, CDR2 SVGIG (reference sequence). V was pared by 2 bases and J by 7 bases, with 15 bases between. The CDR3 loop spans 15 amino acids. Investigators isolated RNA and reverse transcribed it into cDNA to act as the sequencing template. Clones were read by immunoSEQ multiplex PCR, and TCRdb kept only the in-frame ones, dropping some. The sample yields tens of thousands of clones, just over 70% seen once. The treatment is: oral pan-JAK inhibitor, 5-10 mg twice daily. The source was CD8+ T cells sorted from blood, collected around week 44, from a patient treated with tofacitinib. V is TRBV30 and J is TRBJ1-6; D remains unclear. The receptor comes from a human donor with alopecia areata. This CDR3 is CAWSPLGPGNSPLHF. The DNA of the CDR3 is TGTGCCTGGAGTCCCCTCGGTCCGGGGAATTCACCCCTCCACTTT.